This T cell receptor beta chain was sequenced in a study of T cell responses to AZD1222 COVID-19 vaccine. Trimming cost V 3 bases and J 4 bases, with 9 bases left between them. The CDR3 consists of 12 residues. CDR1 is DFQATT and CDR2 is SNEGSKA in the germline V gene (reference sequence). TCRdb's copy holds only in-frame clones and misses some; the assay was immunoSEQ multiplex PCR. The data contain approximately 130,000 clones, 80% to 95% of them singletons. The clonotype comes from an adult in good health. Source: peripheral blood, taken on day 0 of AZD1222 vaccination. V gene TRBV20-1 combines with J gene TRBJ1-1; D may be TRBD1 (5 bases). The CDR3 DNA reads as TGCAGTGCTAGTCAAGGGGCCACTGAAGCTTTCTTT. This encodes CSASQGATEAFF.